This TCR beta chain was found in a study of OX40 agonist ivuxolimab in advanced cancers. About the full investigation: Ivuxolimab, which targeted the costimulatory receptor OX40 (CD134), was an agonistic, fully human IgG2 monoclonal antibody. Intravenous ivuxolimab was administered to patients every 2 weeks at six dose levels: 0.01, 0.1, 0.3, 1.5, 3 and 10 mg/kg. The paper covers the monotherapy dose-escalation part of the phase I ivuxolimab trial, which included N of about 50 patients. Peripheral TCRbeta sequencing was intended to test whether TCR sequence diversity was altered and clonal T-cell expansion was caused by ivuxolimab. A male proportion of 82.7% and a mean age of around 60 years, ranging from roughly 23 to 90, were recorded for the dose-escalation cohort. Partial responses occurred in three dose-escalation patients: two with cutaneous melanoma and one with hepatocellular carcinoma. Of the roughly 54 patients in dose escalation, about 19 had hepatocellular carcinoma, approximately 15 had melanoma, 9 had renal cell carcinoma and 9 had head and neck cancer. Prior anti-PD-1, anti-PD-L1 or anti-CTLA-4 therapy was permitted, and approximately 39% of dose-escalation patients had received checkpoint inhibitors. Here is what the overall study found, with its caveats: Clonal expansion of both CD4+ and CD8+ blood T cells was observed from baseline to week 6 at doses 0.1 to 3.0 mg/kg. After ivuxolimab, more expanded clones were found on average in CD8+ T cells than in CD4+ T cells. Which antigens the clonally expanded peripheral T cells were specific for was not determined. Low levels of normalized T-cell clonal expansion were also shown by some nonresponding patients. In partial responders in the 0.1-3.0 mg/kg groups, normalized peripheral clonal expansion was found to be among the lowest, especially among CD8+ T cells.

Of note for this clone: Which antigen it targets is not known. The record has no base qualities; no much larger clone is one base away.

Genomic DNA was isolated from the sorted cells so that the TCRbeta CDR3 region could be sequenced. The immunoSEQ Assay was used to sequence the TCRbeta CDR3 regions. This immuneACCESS table, as held by TCRdb, lists in-frame sequences with V and J called but not all clones. Of the missing ones, under half trace to an unresolved V gene in checked studies; the others have no known cause. This sample gives approximately 59,000 clones in total; over 70% of them show up just once. The ten largest make up roughly 3% of the sample. V gives up 4 bases and J gives up 3 bases, and the segment between their germline ends measures 10 bases. Inclusive of the bounding cysteine and phenylalanine, the CDR3 is 14 residues long. The CDR3 DNA has 42 bases and is translated from base 1. The germline V gene sets CDR1 to ENHRY and CDR2 to SYGVKD. The trial excluded patients who had a history of autoimmune disease or were on systemic immunosuppression. In every dose cohort, peripheral blood was drawn for TCR sequencing at baseline, cycle 4 day 1, and cycle 7 day 1. The samples were drawn from a first-in-human, open-label, multicenter phase I dose-escalation trial of ivuxolimab. The trial enrolled adults with locally advanced or metastatic head and neck squamous cell, hepatocellular, melanoma or renal cell carcinoma. CD4+ and CD8+ T cells were sorted separately from peripheral blood before TCR sequencing.

The input for sequencing was CD4+ or CD8+ T cells sorted from blood, taken in a trial of the OX40 agonist ivuxolimab. Recombination connected TRBV10-3 to TRBJ1-5; confidence is insufficient to name the D gene. This clonotype was obtained from an adult with an advanced solid tumor such as melanoma, head and neck, liver or kidney cancer. The CDR3 protein sequence reads: CAISVQLDNQPQHF. The nucleotide sequence reads as follows: TGTGCCATCAGTGTTCAGCTAGACAATCAGCCCCAGCATTTT.